The 30 T cell receptor beta chains below come from one sample, sequenced in a study of T cell changes during pregnancy in multiple sclerosis. The repertoire was sequenced with immunoSEQ multiplex PCR; TCRdb's copy has only in-frame clones and lacks some. The sample lists about 57,000 clones; roughly nine tenths were seen once. The source was CD4+ T cells from peripheral blood mononuclear cells, collected before pregnancy. These receptors all stem from a female donor with multiple sclerosis, enrolled in a pregnancy study.

This chain connects TRBV6-1 to TRBJ2-7; TRBD2 might be the D (6 bases). The CDR3 runs 17 residues. The V and J ends lost 1 base and 0 bases respectively, with 16 bases between them. Germline V gene data show CDR1 as MNHNS and CDR2 as SASEGT. In DNA form, the CDR3 reads TGTGCCAGCAGTGAAGGGATAGGGAGGATGAGCTCCTACGAGCAGTACTTC. The encoded protein is CASSEGIGRMSSYEQYF.

The chain has TRBV4-1 and TRBJ2-1, with D possibly matching TRBD1 (6 bases). The CDR3 runs to 17 residues. Deletions cut 1 base from V and 6 bases from J, with 19 bases between. Germline V gene lookup returns CDR1 MGHRA and CDR2 YSYEKL. CDR3 in DNA: TGCGCCAGCAGCCAAGCCCCCGGGACAACCCAACTCAATGAGCAGTTCTTC. It codes for CASSQAPGTTQLNEQFF.

The V call is TRBV28, the J call TRBJ2-7, with D unclear. The CDR3 is 14 residues long. CDR1 is MDHEN and CDR2 is SYDVKM in the germline V gene. The germline V and J ends were trimmed by 6 bases and 2 bases, with 14 bases remaining between them. This CDR3 is CASSQSVPPYEQYF. In nucleotides, the CDR3 is TGTGCCAGCAGCCAAAGCGTCCCCCCCTACGAGCAGTACTTC.

The chain recombines TRBV27 with TRBJ2-1; TRBD2 matches at 8 bases. Germline trimming cut 4 bases from V and 8 bases from J; bases unmatched to any gene: 13. Germline V gene lookup returns CDR1 MNHEY and CDR2 SMNVEV (reference sequence). The CDR3 sequence is 16 residues long. In DNA, the CDR3 is TGTGCCAGCAGTTACTCCGGGGGGGACGGGAGAGATGAGCAGTTCTTC. It yields the protein CASSYSGGDGRDEQFF.

V and J are TRBV13 and TRBJ2-4; 14 nucleotides line up with TRBD2. This CDR3 contains 16 residues. The germline V gene encodes CDR1 PRHDT and CDR2 FYEKMQ (reference sequence). The V gene end was trimmed by 5 bases and the J gene end by 7 bases; junction bases not matched to a gene: 7. CDR3 bases: TGTGCCAGCAGCCTCGGGACTAGCGGGAGCCGGAACATTCAGTACTTC. It codes for CASSLGTSGSRNIQYF.

J is TRBJ2-5 and V is TRBV7-9; possibly TRBD1 for D (5 bases). Trimming pared 6 bases from V and 0 bases from J, leaving 14 bases between. The CDR3 runs to 15 residues. Germline CDR1 is SEHNR and CDR2 is FQNEAQ (reference sequence). The CDR3 here is CASSSLDRDQETQYF. CDR3 bases: TGTGCCAGCAGTTCTCTCGACAGAGACCAAGAGACCCAGTACTTC.

This sequence joins TRBV7-9 and TRBJ1-2; D is ambiguous. Deletions cut 4 bases from V and 5 bases from J, with 17 bases between. Germline values: CDR1 SEHNR, CDR2 FQNEAQ (reference sequence). The CDR3 is 15 amino acids. The CDR3 nucleotides are TGTGCCAGCAGCTCGGACGCAGCGGCTCTGTATGGCTACACCTTC. It translates to CASSSDAAALYGYTF.

This clone was counted a few times. V usage is TRBV4-1 and J usage is TRBJ2-6; the D is unclear. The germline V gene encodes CDR1 MGHRA and CDR2 YSYEKL. The CDR3 runs 17 residues. V was shortened by 0 bases and J by 0 bases, with 9 bases between the two germline ends. This CDR3 is CASSQDPQFSGANVLTF. The CDR3 DNA follows: TGCGCCAGCAGCCAAGATCCTCAGTTCTCTGGGGCCAACGTCCTGACTTTC.

This chain links TRBV19 with TRBJ1-2, with TRBD1 identical over 7 bases. Germline CDR1 LNHDA, CDR2 SQIVND (reference sequence). This CDR3 has 15 amino acids. With 10 bases clipped from V and 0 bases from J, the junction kept 11 bases outside the gene matches. CDR3 in DNA: TGTGCCACCAGTCCCCGGGACAGATCTAACTATGGCTACACCTTC. It encodes CATSPRDRSNYGYTF.

J is TRBJ2-5 and V is TRBV5-1; TRBD2 aligns across 11 bases. The J segment lost 5 bases and the V segment lost 0 bases, leaving 3 bases of the junction unmatched. This CDR3 comprises 15 residues. Germline values: CDR1 SGHRS, CDR2 YFSETQ. CDR3 in amino acids: CASSLELAGAETQYF. DNA of the CDR3: TGCGCCAGCAGCTTGGAACTAGCGGGAGCTGAGACCCAGTACTTC.

This rearrangement joins TRBV18 to TRBJ2-1; a weak D match, TRBD1 (6 bases). The CDR3 has 16 residues. Germline values: CDR1 KGHSH, CDR2 LQKENI. The germline V and J ends were trimmed by 3 bases and 9 bases, with 21 bases remaining between them. In DNA form, the CDR3 reads TGTGCCAGCTCACCCAACCGGGACAAAGTATTCGGTGAGCAGTTCTTC. This gives the protein CASSPNRDKVFGEQFF.

The chain has TRBV19 and TRBJ2-5; 16 bases fit TRBD2. The CDR3 is 18 residues long. V lost 4 bases, J lost 5 bases, and 10 bases stayed unmatched. Germline lookup yields CDR1 LNHDA and CDR2 SQIVND (reference sequence). The CDR3 loop reads CASSTGTSGRAGGETQYF. The CDR3 coding sequence is TGTGCCAGTAGTACCGGGACTAGCGGGAGGGCCGGGGGTGAGACCCAGTACTTC.

V gene TRBV5-4 combines with J gene TRBJ2-5, with TRBD2 matching 12 bases. The V and J ends lost 4 bases and 2 bases, in that order; junction bases with no gene match: 6. There are 16 residues in the CDR3. CDR1 is SGHNT and CDR2 is YYREEE in the germline V gene (reference sequence). The CDR3 nucleotides read TGTGCCAGCAGCATCGGACTAGCGGGGATACAAGAGACCCAGTACTTC. Translated, it gives CASSIGLAGIQETQYF.

The CDR3 sequence: CSVGLGGHNGYTF. In DNA, the CDR3 is TGCAGCGTTGGCCTGGGGGGGCACAATGGCTACACCTTC. The chain is built from TRBV29-1 and TRBJ1-2, with D possibly TRBD1 on 6 matching bases. The CDR3 covers 13 residues. Germline CDR1 SQVTM, CDR2 ANQGSEA. Trimming pared 4 bases from V and 6 bases from J, leaving 15 bases between.

The chain joins TRBV28 to TRBJ2-1; possible D gene TRBD1, 5 bases. The V gene's germline CDR1 is MDHEN and CDR2 SYDVKM. The CDR3 runs to 16 residues. The V gene lost 1 base and the J gene lost 8 bases, with 18 bases spanning the gap. Written as DNA, the CDR3 is TGTGCCAGCAGTTTATCACCCCCCAGCCAAGGGGATGAGCAGTTCTTC. It codes for CASSLSPPSQGDEQFF.

The V call is TRBV11-2, the J call TRBJ2-7; 8 positions agree with TRBD1. The V gene end was trimmed by 0 bases and the J gene end by 3 bases; junction bases not matched to a gene: 1. The CDR3 has 14 amino acids. Germline V CDR1 and CDR2: SGHAT, FQNNGV. The CDR3, as DNA: TGTGCCAGCAGCTTAGACAGGGGGCGCTACGAGCAGTACTTC. This translates into CASSLDRGRYEQYF. Variable domain in full (rest from reference TRBV11-2 and TRBJ2-7): EAGVAQSPRYKIIEKRQSVAFWCNPISGHATLYWYQQILGQGPKLLIQFQNNGVVDDSQLPKDRFSAERLKGVDSTLKIQPAKLEDSAVYLCASSLDRGRYEQYFGPGTRLTVT.

This clone was counted a single time. An end of the junction does not agree with germline; a read error may underlie this. The chain combines TRBV19 with TRBJ2-2; 12 bases agree with TRBD1. The CDR3 spans 16 residues. Per the germline V gene, CDR1 is LNHDA and CDR2 is SQIVND (reference sequence). CDR3 amino acids: CASSKGQGANTGELFF. The CDR3 DNA reads as TGTGCCAGTAGTAAGGGACAGGGGGCGAATACCGGGGAGCTGTTTTTT.

V usage is TRBV5-1 and J usage is TRBJ2-1, with TRBD1 matching over 7 bases. V shed 3 bases, J shed 0 bases, and the junction held 3 bases outside the gene matches. The CDR3 is 15 amino acids. Germline-derived CDR1 and CDR2 are SGHRS and YFSETQ. CDR3 bases: TGCGCCAGCAGCTCGACAGGGAGCTCCTACAATGAGCAGTTCTTC. As protein: CASSSTGSSYNEQFF.

Only one count was recorded for this clone. The chain links TRBV11-3 to TRBJ2-2; TRBD1 agrees at 7 bases. Trimming removed 4 bases from V and 4 bases from J; junction bases left unmatched: 3. Germline V CDR1 and CDR2: SGHNT, YENEEA. This CDR3 is built from 14 residues. DNA for the CDR3: TGTGCCAGCAGCTGGGCAGGGGGCACCGGGGAGCTGTTTTTT. Its protein is CASSWAGGTGELFF.

A few counts support this clone. The chain employs TRBV9 and TRBJ1-1, with a weak D call TRBD1 (5 bases). CDR1 and CDR2 (germline): SGDLS, YYNGEE. This CDR3 is built from 14 residues. Trimming shortened V by 0 bases and J by 4 bases, and 10 bases separated the two germline ends. CDR3 nucleotides: TGTGCCAGCAGCGTAGGACACGACAGCACTGAAGCTTTCTTT. As protein: CASSVGHDSTEAFF.

This chain connects TRBV4-3 to TRBJ1-1; a weak D match, TRBD1 (5 bases). CDR3 length: 14 amino acids. Germline CDR1 and CDR2: LGHNA and YSLEER. Trimming shortened V by 0 bases and J by 3 bases, and 8 bases separated the two germline ends. The CDR3 protein is CASSQDWGDTEAFF. The CDR3, as DNA: TGCGCCAGCAGCCAAGATTGGGGGGACACTGAAGCTTTCTTT.

V is TRBV7-9 and J is TRBJ1-2; the match to TRBD1 covers 7 bases. The V gene end was trimmed by 4 bases and the J gene end by 0 bases; junction bases not matched to a gene: 5. The germline V gene has CDR1 SEHNR and CDR2 FQNEAQ (reference sequence). The CDR3 has 15 residues. CDR3 sequence: CASSSYRGPNYGYTF. The CDR3 DNA reads as TGTGCCAGCAGCTCGTACAGGGGACCTAACTATGGCTACACCTTC.

CDR3 residues: CASSSGGSGANVLTF. For the CDR3, the DNA is TGTGCCAGCAGTTCAGGGGGCTCTGGGGCCAACGTCCTGACTTTC. The chain couples TRBV6-5 to TRBJ2-6; 7 bases match TRBD1. V was pared by 4 bases and J by 0 bases, with 0 bases of the junction left unmatched. There are 15 residues in the CDR3. CDR1 MNHEY and CDR2 SVGAGI come from the germline V gene.

The V call is TRBV2, the J call TRBJ2-7, with 7 bases aligning to TRBD1. CDR3 length: 14 residues. Germline CDR1 and CDR2: SNHLY and FYNNEI. J lost 1 base, V lost 6 bases, and 6 bases had no gene match. The DNA for the CDR3 is TGTGCCAGCAGAGTACAGGGGACATCCTACGAGCAGTACTTC. This gives the protein CASRVQGTSYEQYF.

The chain recombines TRBV5-5 with TRBJ1-1; TRBD1 agrees at 9 bases. Trimming at V came to 4 bases and at J to 5 bases, leaving 12 bases not matched to a gene. CDR1 and CDR2 from the germline V gene are SGHKS and YYEKEE (reference sequence). The CDR3 spans 16 residues. The CDR3 loop is CASSMAVTGGRTEAFF. CDR3 DNA sequence: TGTGCCAGCAGCATGGCAGTGACAGGGGGACGAACTGAAGCTTTCTTT.

V and J are TRBV29-1 and TRBJ1-5, with a weak D call TRBD1 (6 bases). CDR1 is SQVTM and CDR2 is ANQGSEA in the germline V gene. The CDR3 covers 13 residues. With 4 bases removed from V and 9 bases from J, the gap between germline ends came to 16 bases. The CDR3 coding sequence is TGCAGCGTTGGAACAGGGTCCGGTTCGCCCCAGCATTTT. Its translation: CSVGTGSGSPQHF. The variable domain in full, with the rest retrieved from reference TRBV29-1 and TRBJ1-5, is SAVISQKPSRDICQRGTSLTIQCQVDSQVTMMFWYRQQPGQSLTLIATANQGSEATYESGFVIDKFPISRPNLTFSTLTVSNMSPEDSSIYLCSVGTGSGSPQHFGDGTRLSIL.

The chain has TRBV25-1 and TRBJ2-7; 12 bases are shared with TRBD2. The germline V gene encodes CDR1 MGHDK and CDR2 SYGVNS. The CDR3 runs to 15 residues. Losses at the gene ends were 4 bases for V and 6 bases for J; bases not matched to a gene: 7. In DNA, the CDR3 is TGTGCCAGCAGTGCACGACTAGCGGGAGTGGGCGAGCAGTACTTC. Translation: CASSARLAGVGEQYF.

The rearrangement uses TRBV27 and TRBJ2-2, with 7 positions matching TRBD2. Per germline, CDR1 MNHEY and CDR2 SMNVEV (reference sequence). The junction had 26 bases not matched to a gene; V was cut back by 4 bases and J by 6 bases. The CDR3 has 21 amino acids. The DNA of the CDR3 is TGTGCCAGCAGTTCGTCCGGCTGGAGTTTGCGGGGGACCTTAGGTTCCGGGGAGCTGTTTTTT. Protein: CASSSSGWSLRGTLGSGELFF.

This sequence joins TRBV19 and TRBJ1-2; TRBD1 matches at 11 bases. In germline, CDR1 is LNHDA, CDR2 SQIVND (reference sequence). This CDR3 is built from 16 residues. Trimming took 4 bases from V and 14 from J; bases not matched to a gene: 18. CDR3: CASSNRANRDRGARTF. CDR3 in DNA: TGTGCCAGTAGTAACAGGGCTAATCGGGACAGGGGGGCGCGGACCTTC.

The V and J genes are TRBV7-7 and TRBJ2-2, with D maybe TRBD2 (6 bases). Trimming took 5 bases from V and 1 from J, leaving 11 bases between them. The CDR3 runs 15 residues. Germline V CDR1 and CDR2: SSHAT, FNYEAQ (reference sequence). In nucleotides, the CDR3 is TGTGCCAGCAGCCCGGGACTCTGGAACACCGGGGAGCTGTTTTTT. Residues: CASSPGLWNTGELFF.